Detailed here is one T cell receptor beta chain. What it recognizes is unknown. 5'RACE template switching generated TCR cDNA, adding a universal primer site and UMIs. Using its own MiXCR run on the 5' RACE reads, TCRdb lists one record per CDR3 protein. The sample contains about 340,000 distinct CDR3 sequences, roughly 8.7% of which appear only once. The data belong to a study of T cells after yellow fever vaccination. Study observations and caveats: A limited proportion of clonotypes was detected within both the CD4 and CD8 compartments. Post-booster samples contained most primary-vaccination clones (approximately 96% CD4, almost 90% CD8). Weaker in magnitude, the secondary response showed a faster peak on day 5 versus 15.

The V and J ends lost 5 bases and 0 bases respectively, with 8 bases between them. The CDR3 sequence is 13 residues long. Germline V gives CDR1 SGHRS, CDR2 YFSETQ. The sample in question was PBMCs, obtained on the day of the first yellow fever vaccination. V gene TRBV5-1 combines with J gene TRBJ1-1; D not resolved. This clonotype originated in a man aged 18 to 35 who received the YFV17D yellow fever vaccine. The DNA of the CDR3 is TGCGCCAGCAGGGAAGTCATGAACACTGAAGCTTTCTTT. This gives the protein CASREVMNTEAFF.